The 30 T cell receptor beta chains in this list originate from one sample, sequenced in a study of technical replicates of blood from a handful of donors. Here immunoSEQ multiplex PCR was the method, and the copy in TCRdb shows in-frame clones only, minus some. Among 90,000 to 100,000 clones listed, about 95% were seen once. Specimen: T cells isolated from PBMCs. The receptors were sampled from a human donor in good health.

This sequence joins TRBV4-1 and TRBJ1-4; D is perhaps TRBD1 (6 bases). The CDR3 has 14 residues. The germline V gene has CDR1 MGHRA and CDR2 YSYEKL. The ends were cut back, 0 bases at V and 12 bases at J, with 14 bases in the middle. CDR3 sequence (DNA): TGCGCCAGCAGCCAAGATACAGGGTTTCGGGAACTGTTTTTT. This codes for CASSQDTGFRELFF.

The J gene is TRBJ1-2, the V gene TRBV10-2, with TRBD1 as a possible D gene (6 bases). The V and J ends lost 10 bases and 2 bases respectively, with 14 bases between them. Germline V gene sequence: CDR1 WSHSY, CDR2 SAAADI. The CDR3 contains 13 residues. CDR3 loop: CANNRADNYGYTF. The CDR3 DNA is TGCGCCAACAACAGGGCGGACAACTATGGCTACACCTTC.

The chain is built from TRBV7-8 and TRBJ2-3, with a tentative D call TRBD2 (5 bases). Between the trimmed V and J ends, which lost 1 base and 5 bases, there was a span of 16 bases. Per the germline V gene, CDR1 is SGHVS and CDR2 is FQNEAQ. This CDR3 is built from 16 residues. The CDR3 sequence is CASSLGLGGHRDTQYF. CDR3 sequence (DNA): TGTGCCAGCAGCTTAGGGTTGGGCGGGCATAGAGATACGCAGTATTTT.

The rearrangement links TRBV2 to TRBJ1-1; possibly TRBD1 for D (5 bases). Germline CDR1 is SNHLY and CDR2 is FYNNEI. Trimming removed 2 bases from V and 0 bases from J, with 13 bases in between. This CDR3 has 16 residues. Written as DNA, the CDR3 is TGTGCCAGCAGTGAACCTACGACAGCAGTGAACACTGAAGCTTTCTTT. Translated: CASSEPTTAVNTEAFF.

The genes are TRBV11-2 and TRBJ1-2; D remains unclear. The germline V gene has CDR1 SGHAT and CDR2 FQNNGV. CDR3 size: 13 residues. Trimming cost V 1 base and J 3 bases, with 6 bases left between them. CDR3 region: CASSLGLDYGYTF. The CDR3 region has the DNA TGTGCCAGCAGCTTAGGGCTAGACTATGGCTACACCTTC.

The gene calls are TRBV4-1 and TRBJ2-7, with 8 bases fitting TRBD1. This CDR3 has 15 amino acids. V dropped 0 bases and J dropped 3; count of bases not matched to a gene: 4. Germline CDR1 reads MGHRA; CDR2 reads YSYEKL. As DNA, the CDR3 is TGCGCCAGCAGCCAAGACAGGGGGCCCCTCTACGAGCAGTACTTC. It yields the protein CASSQDRGPLYEQYF.

J is TRBJ2-1 and V is TRBV28; tentatively, D is TRBD2 (6 bases). The CDR3 runs to 15 residues. V was clipped by 2 bases and J by 2 bases, with 10 bases between them. Per the germline V gene, CDR1 is MDHEN and CDR2 is SYDVKM. CDR3 nucleotide sequence: TGTGCCAGCAGTTTAAGCGGGTACACCTACAATGAGCAGTTCTTC. Residues: CASSLSGYTYNEQFF.

The gene calls are TRBV19 and TRBJ1-5; 10 bases are a match to TRBD1. The ends lost 2 bases at V and 6 bases at J; junction bases unmatched: 1. Germline V CDR1 and CDR2: LNHDA, SQIVND (reference sequence). The CDR3 consists of 14 residues. CDR3 in DNA: TGTGCCAGTAGTATAAGGGACAGGGGTCAGCCCCAGCATTTT. The encoded protein is CASSIRDRGQPQHF.

The table lists this clone with a count of one. The rearrangement joins TRBV19 to TRBJ1-5; 7 nucleotides line up with TRBD1. Trimming at V came to 5 bases and at J to 1 base, leaving 11 bases not matched to a gene. Germline values: CDR1 LNHDA, CDR2 SQIVND (reference sequence). The CDR3 has 17 residues. CDR3 nucleotide sequence: TGTGCCAGTAGTCTCAGGACAGAGGGGGCAAGCAATCAGCCCCAGCATTTT. Protein sequence: CASSLRTEGASNQPQHF.

The genes are TRBV6-1 and TRBJ1-3; tentatively, D is TRBD1 (6 bases). The CDR3 is 16 amino acids. V shed 4 bases and J shed 4 bases, with 17 bases lying between them. Looked up from germline, CDR1 is MNHNS and CDR2 is SASEGT. CDR3 DNA: TGTGCCAGCAGTGTCTACAGGGACCTAAGGGGAAACACCATATATTTT. It encodes CASSVYRDLRGNTIYF.

This clone occurred once. The V gene is TRBV28, the J gene TRBJ1-2; D is unresolved. Trimming removed 3 bases at V and 4 bases at J, with 6 bases between. Germline CDR1 and CDR2: MDHEN and SYDVKM. This CDR3 spans 12 amino acids. CDR3 nucleotides: TGTGCCAGCAGTTTCGGTGGCTATGGCTACACCTTC. Protein product: CASSFGGYGYTF.

This clone was recorded only once. The chain recombines TRBV10-3 with TRBJ2-3; D is possibly TRBD1 (5 bases). Deletions cut 6 bases from V and 2 bases from J, with 9 bases between. From germline, CDR1 is ENHRY and CDR2 SYGVKD. The CDR3 covers 13 residues. The CDR3, as DNA: TGTGCCATCAGAGGGGCCATCACAGATACGCAGTATTTT. It translates to CAIRGAITDTQYF.

The chain recombines TRBV12-5 with TRBJ2-2; D gene ambiguous. Trimming removed 1 base from V and 7 bases from J, with 10 bases in between. CDR1 is LGHNT, CDR2 FRNRAP, per germline. This CDR3 is built from 14 residues. CDR3 protein: CASGLGGNGGELFF. The CDR3 DNA follows: TGTGCTAGTGGTTTGGGCGGTAACGGCGGGGAGCTGTTTTTT.

CDR3 sequence reads: CASSLKEAFIFDEQFF. The CDR3 DNA sequence: TGCGCCAGCAGCTTGAAGGAGGCGTTTATATTTGATGAGCAGTTCTTC. The genes are TRBV5-1 and TRBJ2-1; the D gene is possibly TRBD2 (5 bases). There are 16 residues in the CDR3. Germline V gene lookup returns CDR1 SGHRS and CDR2 YFSETQ. Trimming pared 1 base from V and 8 bases from J, leaving 19 bases between.

The genes are TRBV4-1 and TRBJ2-7; 9 bases agree with TRBD2. CDR3 length: 16 residues. The trim removed 4 bases at V and 0 bases at J, leaving 7 bases unmatched. Germline V lookup: CDR1 MGHRA, CDR2 YSYEKL. CDR3 residues: CASSLPSGRLSYEQYF. CDR3 nucleotides: TGCGCCAGCAGCCTCCCCAGCGGGAGGCTCTCCTACGAGCAGTACTTC.

This chain joins TRBV5-6 and TRBJ1-2; TRBD1 might be the D (6 bases). The CDR3 totals 13 residues. Germline V CDR1 and CDR2: SGHDT, YYEEEE. Trimming removed 4 bases at V and 4 bases at J, with 11 bases between. The CDR3 spells CASSLRGSYGYTF. DNA of the CDR3: TGTGCCAGCAGCCTCAGGGGTAGCTATGGCTACACCTTC.

This sequence joins TRBV7-3 and TRBJ2-5; 8 bases are a match to TRBD1. Unmatched junction bases numbered 8, after V lost 0 bases and J lost 5 bases. The CDR3 is 16 residues long. CDR1 and CDR2 from the germline V gene are SGHTA and FQGTGA. CDR3 in amino acids: CASSLTGTGGGETQYF. The CDR3 DNA sequence: TGTGCCAGCAGCTTAACAGGGACAGGCGGAGGCGAGACCCAGTACTTC.

The chain uses TRBV18 and TRBJ1-5; D perhaps matches TRBD1 (5 bases). V was clipped by 2 bases and J by 3 bases, with 11 bases between them. The V gene's germline CDR1 is KGHSH and CDR2 LQKENI. CDR3 length: 15 amino acids. CDR3 coding DNA: TGTGCCAGCTCACCAGGACAAGTGCTCAATCAGCCCCAGCATTTT. This codes for CASSPGQVLNQPQHF. The whole variable domain, filled in from reference TRBV18 and TRBJ1-5, reads NAGVMQNPRHLVRRRGQEARLRCSPMKGHSHVYWYRQLPEEGLKFMVYLQKENIIDESGMPKERFSAEFPKEGPSILRIQQVVRGDSAAYFCASSPGQVLNQPQHFGDGTRLSIL.

The table lists this clone with a few counts. The J gene is TRBJ2-2, the V gene TRBV2; perhaps TRBD1 as D (5 bases). V was shortened by 3 bases and J by 9 bases, with 17 bases between the two germline ends. The CDR3 sequence is 15 residues long. The germline V gene has CDR1 SNHLY and CDR2 FYNNEI. The CDR3 DNA sequence: TGTGCCAGCAGTGAGTTATGGGGCGTTAGCCGGGAGCTGTTTTTT. Protein product: CASSELWGVSRELFF.

V and J are TRBV9 and TRBJ1-2; 7 positions agree with TRBD1. CDR3 size: 15 residues. The germline gives CDR1 SGDLS, CDR2 YYNGEE. J gave up 3 bases and V 2 bases, and 7 bases lay outside the gene matches. CDR3 nucleotides: TGTGCCAGCAGCGTCCGACAGGGATACGACTATGGCTACACCTTC. This sequence encodes CASSVRQGYDYGYTF.

The genes are TRBV11-2 and TRBJ2-7, with D maybe TRBD1 (5 bases). In germline, CDR1 is SGHAT, CDR2 FQNNGV. CDR3 length: 15 amino acids. V dropped 0 bases and J dropped 6 bases, with 15 bases sitting between them. The DNA of the CDR3 is TGTGCCAGCAGCTTAGATGGGGCAGGGCGGATCGAGCAGTACTTC. This codes for CASSLDGAGRIEQYF.

The chain carries TRBV19 and TRBJ1-2; D might be TRBD1 (6 bases). Germline V gives CDR1 LNHDA, CDR2 SQIVND (reference sequence). This CDR3 is 14 amino acids long. V gave up 2 bases and J gave up 2 bases, with 9 bases separating them. The CDR3 sequence is CASSILRGNYGYTF. CDR3 nucleotides: TGTGCCAGTAGTATATTAAGGGGGAACTATGGCTACACCTTC.

The V call is TRBV2, the J call TRBJ2-7; weak D call: TRBD2 (5 bases). The germline V gene encodes CDR1 SNHLY and CDR2 FYNNEI. V shed 4 bases and J shed 1 base, with 20 bases lying between them. This CDR3 has 17 amino acids. CDR3 DNA: TGTGCCAGCAGTGGAGAGAGCGGAACACCGATTTCCTACGAGCAGTACTTC. Encoded protein: CASSGESGTPISYEQYF.

The chain is built from TRBV28 and TRBJ1-6, with D unresolved. CDR1 is MDHEN and CDR2 is SYDVKM in the germline V gene. The CDR3 totals 12 residues. V was trimmed by 5 bases and J by 9 bases, leaving 8 bases between them. Written as DNA, the CDR3 is TGTGCCAGCAGTCCTTTCTCTTCACCCCTCCACTTT. Translating gives CASSPFSSPLHF.

The chain links TRBV6-1 to TRBJ2-6; maybe TRBD2 (6 bases). The CDR3 runs to 15 residues. The V and J ends lost 7 bases and 2 bases respectively, with 12 bases between them. Germline lookup yields CDR1 MNHNS and CDR2 SASEGT. CDR3 sequence (DNA): TGTGCCAGCACCATGGAGGGTGCTGGGGCCAACGTCCTGACTTTC. It is translated as CASTMEGAGANVLTF.

The chain carries TRBV30 and TRBJ1-3; D remains ambiguous. The CDR3 runs to 14 residues. The germline V gene has CDR1 GTSNPN and CDR2 SVGIG (reference sequence). Trimming took 1 base from V and 5 from J, leaving 12 bases between them. CDR3: CAWSGVRGRNTIYF. The CDR3 region has the DNA TGTGCCTGGAGTGGGGTCCGGGGAAGAAACACCATATATTTT.

V is TRBV9 and J is TRBJ2-2, with 14 nucleotides matching TRBD2. The CDR3 extends over 17 amino acids. J was trimmed by 5 bases and V by 3 bases; bases with no gene match: 6. CDR1 SGDLS and CDR2 YYNGEE come from the germline V gene. The CDR3 reads CASSGGLAGGRTGELFF. The CDR3 region has the DNA TGTGCCAGCAGCGGCGGACTAGCGGGAGGCCGAACCGGGGAGCTGTTTTTT.

This rearrangement joins TRBV7-9 to TRBJ2-3, with D perhaps TRBD2 (5 bases). Per germline, CDR1 SEHNR and CDR2 FQNEAQ (reference sequence). V lost 5 bases and J lost 6, with 18 bases in between. The CDR3 is 15 residues long. The CDR3 loop reads CASSPGSLFWDTQYF. The CDR3 bases are TGTGCCAGCAGCCCGGGGTCATTATTCTGGGATACGCAGTATTTT.

The V call is TRBV2, the J call TRBJ1-5; D remains ambiguous. V lost 3 bases and J lost 3, with 9 bases in between. The germline V gene encodes CDR1 SNHLY and CDR2 FYNNEI. The CDR3 is 14 amino acids. As DNA, the CDR3 is TGTGCCAGCAGTGATCACGGGATCAATCAGCCCCAGCATTTT. Residues: CASSDHGINQPQHF. Filled out from reference TRBV2 and TRBJ1-5, the complete variable domain reads EPEVTQTPSHQVTQMGQEVILRCVPISNHLYFYWYRQILGQKVEFLVSFYNNEISEKSEIFDDQFSVERPDGSNFTLKIRSTKLEDSAMYFCASSDHGINQPQHFGDGTRLSIL.

The chain carries TRBV4-3 and TRBJ2-7; tentatively, D is TRBD1 (5 bases). Germline V gene lookup returns CDR1 LGHNA and CDR2 YSLEER. V dropped 0 bases and J dropped 0 bases, with 6 bases sitting between them. The CDR3 contains 14 residues. CDR3: CASSQDTGSYEQYF. The CDR3 DNA follows: TGCGCCAGCAGCCAAGATACAGGCTCCTACGAGCAGTACTTC.